Below are 32 T cell receptor beta chains sequenced from a single sample in a study of read filtering for tumor transcriptome and immune sequencing. This library used roughly 430 ng RNA and molecular barcoded adaptors spanning alpha/delta and beta/gamma chains. TCRdb called the reads again in MiXCR, with one record for every CDR3 protein. The sample shows about 35,000 distinct CDR3 sequences, roughly an eighth of them seen only once. Sequencing input: a population of CD138-negative cells sorted from bone marrow. These TCRs come from a donor at least 40 years old with multiple myeloma.

Turning to this clonotype: The junction shows a germline mismatch at one end, possibly a read error. The V and J genes are TRBV5-1 and TRBJ2-6; D is perhaps TRBD1 (5 bases). The CDR3 covers 18 residues. Germline lookup yields CDR1 SGHRS and CDR2 YFSETQ. The CDR3 coding sequence is TGCGCCAGCAGCTCCCAGTCACAGGATTCCTCTGGGGCCAACGCCCTGACTTTC. Translation: CASSSQSQDSSGANALTF.

This clonotype was observed many times. This chain links TRBV28 with TRBJ1-2, with D possibly matching TRBD1 (5 bases). V was trimmed by 8 bases and J by 2 bases, leaving 15 bases between them. Germline values: CDR1 MDHEN, CDR2 SYDVKM. The CDR3 loop spans 14 amino acids. The CDR3 reads CASVSGGPNYGYTF. The CDR3 bases are TGTGCCAGCGTATCTGGGGGACCCAACTATGGCTACACCTTC.

This clonotype has ten or more counts. V and J are TRBV5-1 and TRBJ2-2; D assignment may be TRBD1 or TRBD2 (6 bases each). Germline V lookup: CDR1 SGHRS, CDR2 YFSETQ. This CDR3 region has 15 residues. Deletions cut 4 bases from V and 1 base from J, with 11 bases between. CDR3 in amino acids: CASSRGDLNTGELFF. Here the CDR3 DNA reads TGCGCCAGCAGCAGGGGGGACCTGAACACCGGGGAGCTGTTTTTT.

In the case of this clonotype: Just one base apart from a much larger clone, this may be a read error. The J gene is TRBJ1-4, the V gene TRBV7-8, with D maybe TRBD1 (5 bases). The CDR3 consists of 16 residues. CDR1 is SGHVS, CDR2 FQNEAQ, per germline. As DNA, the CDR3 is TGTGCCAGCAGCTTACGGGCCCCAGGGTTAAAAGAAAGACTGTTTTTT. It yields the protein CASSLRAPGLKERLFF. Full variable domain (outside the CDR3, taken from reference TRBV7-8 and TRBJ1-4): GAGVSQSPRYKVAKRGQDVALRCDPISGHVSLFWYQQALGQGPEFLTYFQNEAQLDKSGLPSDRFFAERPEGSVSTLKIQRTQQEDSAVYLCASSLRAPGLKERLFFGSGTQLSVL.

This clonotype was found many times. V usage is TRBV5-1 and J usage is TRBJ1-1; D unresolved. Germline V gene lookup returns CDR1 SGHRS and CDR2 YFSETQ. The CDR3 has 14 amino acids. Trimming stripped 4 bases from V and 0 bases from J, with 10 bases between. The chain's CDR3 is CASSTRTVNTEAFF. Here the CDR3 DNA reads TGCGCCAGCAGCACCCGGACGGTGAACACTGAAGCTTTCTTT.

This clonotype appeared many times. The chain links TRBV20-1 to TRBJ1-5, with D perhaps matching TRBD1 (6 bases). CDR1 is DFQATT, CDR2 SNEGSKA, per germline (reference sequence). CDR3 length equals 14 residues. The germline V and J ends were trimmed by 3 bases and 0 bases, with 9 bases remaining between them. The CDR3 nucleotides are TGCAGTGCTAGGGGGGCATATAGCAATCAGCCCCAGCATTTT. This codes for CSARGAYSNQPQHF.

Many counts were recorded for this clonotype. V is TRBV12-3 or TRBV12-4 and J is TRBJ1-5, with 7 bases that match TRBD1. The CDR3 runs 15 residues. Trimming at V came to 6 bases and at J to 2 bases, leaving 7 bases not matched to a gene. The CDR3 DNA is TGTGCCAGCAGCCCCAGAGACAGGGGCAATCAGCCCCAGCATTTT. As protein: CASSPRDRGNQPQHF.

This clonotype has ten or more counts. V and J are TRBV5-1 and TRBJ1-3; D is unclear. The V end was cut by 5 bases, the J end by 1 base, with 13 bases between. Per germline, CDR1 SGHRS and CDR2 YFSETQ. CDR3 length: 15 amino acids. CDR3 bases: TGCGCCAGCAGAAGCCAGACGGGATCTGGAAACACCATATATTTT. Its translation is CASRSQTGSGNTIYF.

A few counts support this clonotype. The rearrangement joins TRBV29-1 to TRBJ1-1; no clear D gene. The CDR3 loop spans 12 amino acids. Trimming took 4 bases from V and 5 from J, leaving 11 bases between them. CDR1 is SQVTM and CDR2 is ANQGSEA in the germline V gene. The CDR3 DNA reads TGCAGCGTTGGGGTTGGGGAAACTGAAGCTTTCTTT. It specifies CSVGVGETEAFF.

This clonotype has at least ten counts. This chain connects TRBV27 to TRBJ1-3; D unresolved. V was cut by 4 bases and J by 0 bases, with 10 bases left in between. This CDR3 region has 15 residues. Germline V gene lookup returns CDR1 MNHEY and CDR2 SMNVEV (reference sequence). The CDR3 coding sequence is TGTGCCAGCAGTTCAAGGGTTTCCTCTGGAAACACCATATATTTT. It yields the protein CASSSRVSSGNTIYF.

There are many counts of this clonotype. The chain joins TRBV14 to TRBJ1-1; 10 nucleotides align to TRBD1. With 4 bases clipped from V and 4 bases from J, the junction kept 9 bases outside the gene matches. In germline, CDR1 is SGHDN, CDR2 FVKESK. The CDR3 extends over 16 amino acids. The CDR3 region has the DNA TGTGCCAGCAGCCCCGAGACAGGGGGCTTTATCACTGAAGCTTTCTTT. The encoded protein is CASSPETGGFITEAFF. The whole variable domain, filled in from reference TRBV14 and TRBJ1-1, reads EAGVTQFPSHSVIEKGQTVTLRCDPISGHDNLYWYRRVMGKEIKFLLHFVKESKQDESGMPNNRFLAERTGGTYSTLKVQPAELEDSGVYFCASSPETGGFITEAFFGQGTRLTVV.

This clonotype was counted between two and nine times. The genes are TRBV20-1 and TRBJ2-3; D unresolved. Germline V gene data show CDR1 as DFQATT and CDR2 as SNEGSKA (reference sequence). The CDR3 is made up of 12 amino acids. V lost 5 bases and J 2 bases, leaving 8 bases between the germline ends. Here the CDR3 DNA reads TGCAGTGCTTCGGGCTACACAGATACGCAGTATTTT. It specifies CSASGYTDTQYF.

Comments on this clonotype: The junction departs from the called germline gene at one end, perhaps through a read error. J is TRBJ1-1 and V is TRBV11-3; the match to TRBD1 covers 7 bases. The CDR3 has 15 residues. The V gene's germline CDR1 is SGHNT and CDR2 YENEEA. The CDR3 DNA reads as TGTGCCAGCAGCTTGGGGGACAGTTCGAACACTGAAGCTCTCTTT. This codes for CASSLGDSSNTEALF. Full variable domain (missing parts from reference TRBV11-3 and TRBJ1-1): EAGVVQSPRYKIIEKKQPVAFWCNPISGHNTLYWYLQNLGQGPELLIRYENEEAVDDSQLPKDRFSAERLKGVDSTLKIQPAELGDSAVYLCASSLGDSSNTEALFGQGTRLTVV.

Within the sample, this clonotype is medium-sized. The V call is TRBV25-1, the J call TRBJ1-5; perhaps TRBD1 as D (5 bases). This CDR3 comprises 14 residues. V was trimmed by 3 bases and J by 5 bases, leaving 11 bases between them. CDR1 and CDR2 from the germline V gene are MGHDK and SYGVNS. CDR3 loop: CASSDLQAYQPQHF. The CDR3 DNA is TGTGCCAGCAGTGATCTACAGGCCTATCAGCCCCAGCATTTT. Supplemented by reference TRBV25-1 and TRBJ1-5, the full variable domain reads EADIYQTPRYLVIGTGKKITLECSQTMGHDKMYWYQQDPGMELHLIHYSYGVNSTEKGDLSSESTVSRIRTEHFPLTLESARPSHTSQYLCASSDLQAYQPQHFGDGTRLSIL.

The chain couples TRBV6-1 to TRBJ2-2; no clear D gene. The germline CDR1 and CDR2 sequences are MNHNS and SASEGT. Trimming cost V 7 bases and J 0 bases, with 9 bases left between them. The CDR3 covers 14 residues. The CDR3: CASIWTPNTGELFF. DNA for the CDR3: TGTGCCAGCATCTGGACCCCGAACACCGGGGAGCTGTTTTTT.

This clonotype was counted ten times or more. The V gene is TRBV23-1, the J gene TRBJ2-5, with 9 bases fitting TRBD1. TRBV23-1 is marked as an open reading frame, function uncertain. CDR3 length: 14 amino acids. The V gene end was trimmed by 9 bases and the J gene end by 4 bases; junction bases not matched to a gene: 9. CDR3 loop: CARFKDRGGETQYF. CDR3 DNA: TGCGCCAGATTCAAGGACAGGGGAGGAGAGACCCAGTACTTC.

This clonotype came up many times. V usage is TRBV19 and J usage is TRBJ2-2; D is possibly TRBD2 (5 bases). The V and J ends lost 3 bases and 8 bases respectively, with 13 bases between them. Germline V gene sequence: CDR1 LNHDA, CDR2 SQIVND (reference sequence). The CDR3 spans 14 residues. The CDR3 is CASSIGLAFGELFF. As DNA, the CDR3 is TGTGCCAGTAGTATCGGACTTGCTTTTGGGGAGCTGTTTTTT. The whole variable domain, remainder taken from reference TRBV19 and TRBJ2-2, is DGGITQSPKYLFRKEGQNVTLSCEQNLNHDAMYWYRQDPGQGLRLIYYSQIVNDFQKGDIAEGYSVSREKKESFPLTVTSAQKNPTAFYLCASSIGLAFGELFFGEGSRLTVL.

By its share, this clonotype is medium-sized. J is TRBJ2-1 and V is TRBV6-2 or TRBV6-3; 10 positions match TRBD2. The CDR3 extends over 16 amino acids. With 10 bases clipped from V and 9 bases from J, the junction kept 18 bases outside the gene matches. Germline values: CDR1 MNHEY, CDR2 SVGEGT. CDR3 amino acids: CAIGGASGSVESEQFF. The CDR3 DNA reads as TGTGCCATCGGCGGGGCTAGCGGGAGCGTGGAGAGTGAGCAGTTCTTC.

There are many counts of this clonotype. The junction and the germline gene differ at one end; a read error may be behind it. CDR3 region: CAISKTGGGEF. In DNA, the CDR3 is TGTGCCATCTCTAAAACGGGGGGCGGAGAATTC. The chain recombines TRBV10-3 with TRBJ2-7, with TRBD2 as a possible D gene (7 bases). The CDR3 contains 11 residues. Germline CDR1 ENHRY, CDR2 SYGVKD.

This clonotype showed up many times. This rearrangement joins TRBV3-1 to TRBJ2-1; a possible D gene is TRBD2 (5 bases). The germline V gene encodes CDR1 LGHDT and CDR2 YNNKEL (reference sequence). The CDR3 runs 15 residues. The ends were cut back, 0 bases at V and 5 bases at J, with 11 bases in the middle. The CDR3 DNA sequence: TGTGCCAGCAGCCAAGATTTGGAGGTAAACAATGAGCAGTTCTTC. Protein sequence: CASSQDLEVNNEQFF.

This clonotype has just one count. The conserved phenylalanine or tryptophan is not found at the CDR3 terminus, so this likely reflects a read error. The genes are TRBV29-1 and TRBJ2-5; D might be TRBD1 or TRBD2, each matching 5 bases. Germline CDR1 reads SQVTM; CDR2 reads ANQGSEA. V was cut by 3 bases and J by 3 bases, with 17 bases left in between. The CDR3 runs to 15 residues. The CDR3: CSVDGVGGDEETQYL. DNA for the CDR3: TGCAGCGTTGATGGGGTTGGGGGAGATGAAGAGACCCAGTACCTC.

The sample holds many counts of this clonotype. Here the CDR3 reads CASSLRSGRGLAGELFF. CDR3 nucleotide sequence: TGTGCCAGCAGCTTAAGAAGCGGGAGAGGGTTAGCCGGGGAGCTGTTTTTT. The chain combines TRBV11-2 with TRBJ2-2, with 8 nucleotides matching TRBD2. Germline CDR1 and CDR2: SGHAT and FQNNGV. The CDR3 runs 17 residues. V trimming: 2 bases; J trimming: 6 bases; junction bases outside the gene matches: 11.

With respect to this clonotype: At one end, the junction sequence differs from germline, possibly due to a read error. The rearrangement links TRBV28 to TRBJ2-1; D might be TRBD1 (6 bases). The germline V gene has CDR1 MDHEN and CDR2 SYDVKM. The CDR3 extends over 13 amino acids. DNA for the CDR3: TGTGCCTGCAGTTTCGTGCAGGGGCGTGAGCAGTTCTTC. Residues: CACSFVQGREQFF.

This clonotype showed up many times. The gene calls are TRBV6-6 and TRBJ1-6; D is ambiguous. The CDR3 is 16 amino acids. Germline V gene sequence: CDR1 MNHNY, CDR2 SVGAGI (reference sequence). V lost 4 bases to trimming and J lost 8 bases, with 18 bases between them. CDR3 protein: CASSFAPGAVDSPLHF. Here the CDR3 DNA reads TGTGCCAGCAGTTTCGCCCCGGGAGCGGTGGATTCACCCCTCCACTTT.

There are many counts of this clonotype. V gene TRBV29-1 combines with J gene TRBJ1-1; the D gene is possibly TRBD1 (6 bases). Germline assignment: CDR1 SQVTM and CDR2 ANQGSEA. The CDR3 covers 16 residues. Trimming cost V 6 bases and J 3 bases, with 23 bases left between them. DNA for the CDR3: TGCAGCGTGGCCCCGTCAACAAGGGGGTCGTACACTGAAGCTTTCTTT. It codes for CSVAPSTRGSYTEAFF. The whole variable domain, filled in from reference TRBV29-1 and TRBJ1-1, reads SAVISQKPSRDICQRGTSLTIQCQVDSQVTMMFWYRQQPGQSLTLIATANQGSEATYESGFVIDKFPISRPNLTFSTLTVSNMSPEDSSIYLCSVAPSTRGSYTEAFFGQGTRLTVV.

This clonotype was detected ten times or more. The chain joins TRBV29-1 to TRBJ1-2; D gene ambiguous. The CDR3 covers 14 residues. Germline V gene lookup returns CDR1 SQVTM and CDR2 ANQGSEA. V gave up 7 bases and J gave up 0 bases, with 15 bases separating them. The CDR3 protein is CSAGPEETNYGYTF. The CDR3, as DNA: TGCAGCGCCGGACCAGAGGAAACTAACTATGGCTACACCTTC.

There are many counts of this clonotype. The chain uses TRBV5-1 and TRBJ2-2, with a tentative D call TRBD1 (5 bases). The germline gives CDR1 SGHRS, CDR2 YFSETQ. V shed 1 base and J shed 3 bases, with 10 bases lying between them. This CDR3 region has 15 residues. CDR3 protein: CASSLMWGDTGELFF. The DNA for the CDR3 is TGCGCCAGCAGCTTGATGTGGGGCGACACCGGGGAGCTGTTTTTT.

On this clonotype: The junction shows a germline mismatch at one end, possibly a read error. The chain is built from TRBV7-3 and TRBJ2-2; 10 nucleotides line up with TRBD2. The CDR3 has 15 amino acids. Germline loops: CDR1 SGHTA, CDR2 FQGTGA. The CDR3 bases are TGTGCCGGCAGCCCGTATAGCGGGGGGACCGGCGAGCTGTTTTTT. It is translated as CAGSPYSGGTGELFF.

This clonotype has at least ten counts. The chain is built from TRBV20-1 and TRBJ1-2; 7 bases agree with TRBD1. Losses at the gene ends were 0 bases for V and 4 bases for J; bases not matched to a gene: 11. This CDR3 contains 16 residues. CDR1 and CDR2 from the germline V gene are DFQATT and SNEGSKA (reference sequence). The CDR3 bases are TGCAGTGCTAGAGATCCAAGGGAGGGGGCAGGCTATGGCTACACCTTC. This sequence encodes CSARDPREGAGYGYTF.

In its sample, this clonotype was seen many times. This chain uses TRBV4-1 with TRBJ1-2; the match to TRBD1 covers 8 bases. The CDR3 is made up of 15 amino acids. In germline, CDR1 is MGHRA, CDR2 YSYEKL. With 3 bases clipped from V and 4 bases from J, the junction kept 7 bases outside the gene matches. The CDR3 region is CASSHGQGWSYGYTF. In DNA, the CDR3 is TGCGCCAGCAGCCATGGACAGGGTTGGTCCTATGGCTACACCTTC.

This clonotype appeared many times. This chain connects TRBV5-1 to TRBJ1-1; D perhaps matches TRBD1 (5 bases). This CDR3 has 14 residues. Germline V gene lookup returns CDR1 SGHRS and CDR2 YFSETQ. Trimming took 4 bases from V and 3 from J, leaving 13 bases between them. The CDR3, as DNA: TGCGCCAGCAGCAGCCGGGACGGGGACACTGAAGCTTTCTTT. Encoded protein: CASSSRDGDTEAFF.

In this sample, this clonotype turned up many times. V is TRBV9 and J is TRBJ2-2; no clear D gene. Trimming removed 3 bases from V and 4 bases from J, with 10 bases in between. This CDR3 is 14 amino acids long. Germline V lookup: CDR1 SGDLS, CDR2 YYNGEE. CDR3 sequence: CASSGIVGTGELFF. CDR3 bases: TGTGCCAGCAGCGGCATTGTCGGCACCGGGGAGCTGTTTTTT. Supplemented by reference TRBV9 and TRBJ2-2, the full variable domain reads DSGVTQTPKHLITATGQRVTLRCSPRSGDLSVYWYQQSLDQGLQFLIQYYNGEERAKGNILERFSAQQFPDLHSELNLSSLELGDSALYFCASSGIVGTGELFFGEGSRLTVL.